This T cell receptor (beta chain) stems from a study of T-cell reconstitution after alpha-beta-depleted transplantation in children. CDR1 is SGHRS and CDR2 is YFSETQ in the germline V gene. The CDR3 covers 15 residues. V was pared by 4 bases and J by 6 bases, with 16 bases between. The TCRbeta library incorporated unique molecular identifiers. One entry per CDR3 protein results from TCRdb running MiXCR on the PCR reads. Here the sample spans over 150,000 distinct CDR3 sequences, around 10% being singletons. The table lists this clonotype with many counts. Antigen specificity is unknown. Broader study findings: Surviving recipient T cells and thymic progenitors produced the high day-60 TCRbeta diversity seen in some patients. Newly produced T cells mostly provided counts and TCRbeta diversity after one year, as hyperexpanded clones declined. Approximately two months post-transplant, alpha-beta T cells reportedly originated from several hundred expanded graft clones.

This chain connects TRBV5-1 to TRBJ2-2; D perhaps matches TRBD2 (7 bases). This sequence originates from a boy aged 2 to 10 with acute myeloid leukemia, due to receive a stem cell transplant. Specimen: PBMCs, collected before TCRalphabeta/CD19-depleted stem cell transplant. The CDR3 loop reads CASSQDGGPPGELFF. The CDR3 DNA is TGCGCCAGCAGCCAGGACGGGGGGCCTCCCGGGGAGCTGTTTTTT.